The TCR beta chain under discussion was sequenced for a study of CD8+ T cells in alopecia areata. Study details: Tofacitinib treatment spanned 6 to 18 months, with 6 months off drug afterward.

Overall study results and limits: Tofacitinib did not eliminate many expanded lesional clones from scalp or blood.

This CDR3 region has 13 residues. Germline-derived CDR1 and CDR2 are SGHRS and YFSETQ. V shed 2 bases and J shed 2 bases, with 7 bases lying between them. Notes on this clone: Its antigen is not identified.

Treatment denoted: oral pan-JAK inhibitor, 5-10 mg twice daily. RNA extraction and reverse transcription yielded cDNA as sequencing template. Sequencing used immunoSEQ multiplex PCR; TCRdb keeps in-frame clones, though not all of them. The repertoire holds 90,000 to 150,000 clones, with about 50% as singletons. The sequence was obtained from a human donor with alopecia areata. This sequence joins TRBV5-1 and TRBJ1-2; maybe TRBD1 (5 bases). The specimen comprised CD4+ T cells sorted from blood, sampled at week 4, from a patient treated with tofacitinib. The CDR3 loop is CASSFGANYGYTF. In nucleotides, the CDR3 is TGCGCCAGCAGCTTCGGGGCAAACTATGGCTACACCTTC.